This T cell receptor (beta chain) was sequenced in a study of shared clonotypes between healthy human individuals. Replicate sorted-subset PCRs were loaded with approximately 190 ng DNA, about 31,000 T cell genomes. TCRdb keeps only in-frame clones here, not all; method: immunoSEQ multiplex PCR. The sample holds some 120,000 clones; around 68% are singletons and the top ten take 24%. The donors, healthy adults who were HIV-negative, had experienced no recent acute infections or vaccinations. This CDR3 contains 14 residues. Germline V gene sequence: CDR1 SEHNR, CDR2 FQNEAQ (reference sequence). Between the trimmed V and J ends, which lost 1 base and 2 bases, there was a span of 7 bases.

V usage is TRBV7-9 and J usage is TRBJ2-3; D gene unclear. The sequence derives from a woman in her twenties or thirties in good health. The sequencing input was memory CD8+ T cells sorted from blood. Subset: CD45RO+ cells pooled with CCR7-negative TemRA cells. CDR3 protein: CASSLGLNTDTQYF. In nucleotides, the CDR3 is TGTGCCAGCAGCTTAGGGCTGAACACAGATACGCAGTATTTT.